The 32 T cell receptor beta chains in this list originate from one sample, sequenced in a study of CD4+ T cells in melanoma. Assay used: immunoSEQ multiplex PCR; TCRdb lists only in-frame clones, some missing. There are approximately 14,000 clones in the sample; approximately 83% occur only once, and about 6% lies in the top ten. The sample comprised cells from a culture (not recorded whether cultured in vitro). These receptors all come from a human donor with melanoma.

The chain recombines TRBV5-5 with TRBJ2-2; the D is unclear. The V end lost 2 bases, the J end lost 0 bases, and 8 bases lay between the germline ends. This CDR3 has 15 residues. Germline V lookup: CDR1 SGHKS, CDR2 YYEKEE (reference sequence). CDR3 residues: CASSFNLANTGELFF. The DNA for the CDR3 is TGTGCCAGCAGCTTCAATTTAGCGAACACCGGGGAGCTGTTTTTT.

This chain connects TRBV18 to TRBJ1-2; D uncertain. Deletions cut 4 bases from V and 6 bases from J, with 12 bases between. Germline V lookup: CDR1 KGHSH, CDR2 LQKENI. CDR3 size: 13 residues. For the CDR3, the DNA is TGTGCCAGCTCACTATCCCGTCGGGATGGCTACACCTTC. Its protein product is CASSLSRRDGYTF.

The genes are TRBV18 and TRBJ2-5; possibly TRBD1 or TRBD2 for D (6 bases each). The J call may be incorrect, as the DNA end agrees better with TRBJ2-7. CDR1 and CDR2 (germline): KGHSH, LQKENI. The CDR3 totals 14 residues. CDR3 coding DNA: TGTGCCAGCTCACCCACAGGAGGGGGACACGAGCAGTACTTC. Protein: CASSPTGGGHEQYF.

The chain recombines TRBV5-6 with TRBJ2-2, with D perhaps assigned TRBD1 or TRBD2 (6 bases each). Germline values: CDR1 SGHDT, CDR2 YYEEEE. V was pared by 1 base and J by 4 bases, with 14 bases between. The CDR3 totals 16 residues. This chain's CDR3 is CASSLWGAFITGELFF. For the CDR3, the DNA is TGTGCCAGCAGCTTGTGGGGGGCTTTCATCACCGGGGAGCTGTTTTTT.

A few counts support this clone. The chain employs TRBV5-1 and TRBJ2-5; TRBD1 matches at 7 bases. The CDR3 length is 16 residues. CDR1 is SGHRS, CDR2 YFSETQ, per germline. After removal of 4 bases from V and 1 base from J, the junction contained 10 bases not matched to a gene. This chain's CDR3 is CASSLPHGTAQETQYF. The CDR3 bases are TGCGCCAGCAGCCTTCCCCACGGGACAGCCCAAGAGACCCAGTACTTC.

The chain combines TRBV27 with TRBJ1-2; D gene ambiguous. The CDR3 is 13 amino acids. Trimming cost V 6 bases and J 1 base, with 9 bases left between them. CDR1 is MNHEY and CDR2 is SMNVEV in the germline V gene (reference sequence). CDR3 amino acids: CASSRTVNYGYTF. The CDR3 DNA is TGTGCCAGCAGCCGGACGGTTAACTATGGCTACACCTTC.

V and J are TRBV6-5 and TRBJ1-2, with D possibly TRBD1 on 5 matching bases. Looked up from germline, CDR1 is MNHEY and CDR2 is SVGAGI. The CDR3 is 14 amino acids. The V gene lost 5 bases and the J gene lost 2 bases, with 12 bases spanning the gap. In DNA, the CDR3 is TGTGCCAGCAGTATCCGGGACGGGAACTATGGCTACACCTTC. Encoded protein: CASSIRDGNYGYTF.

Here the CDR3 DNA reads TGTGCCAGCAGCCTAGACCAAGAGACCCAGTACTTC. Its protein is CASSLDQETQYF. The chain joins TRBV7-9 to TRBJ2-5, with D uncertain. The CDR3 loop spans 12 amino acids. Germline-derived CDR1 and CDR2 are SEHNR and FQNEAQ (reference sequence). Between the trimmed V and J ends, which lost 5 bases and 0 bases, there was a span of 4 bases.

Here the CDR3 reads CASSLKGTEAFF. As DNA, the CDR3 is TGTGCCAGCAGCTTGAAAGGGACTGAAGCTTTCTTT. The chain uses TRBV11-2 and TRBJ1-1; D ambiguous. The germline gives CDR1 SGHAT, CDR2 FQNNGV. Trimming left V 3 bases short and J 5 bases short, with 7 bases between. The CDR3 extends over 12 amino acids. The full variable domain, with the rest looked up from reference TRBV11-2 and TRBJ1-1, is EAGVAQSPRYKIIEKRQSVAFWCNPISGHATLYWYQQILGQGPKLLIQFQNNGVVDDSQLPKDRFSAERLKGVDSTLKIQPAKLEDSAVYLCASSLKGTEAFFGQGTRLTVV.

The CDR3 nucleotides read TGTGCCAGTAGTATAGTAACAGGGGGCGGGTTGGAGACCCAGTACTTC. Translated, it gives CASSIVTGGGLETQYF. The J gene is TRBJ2-5, the V gene TRBV19; 9 nucleotides match TRBD1. In germline, CDR1 is LNHDA, CDR2 SQIVND (reference sequence). The CDR3 covers 16 residues. J was trimmed by 5 bases and V by 1 base; bases with no gene match: 8.

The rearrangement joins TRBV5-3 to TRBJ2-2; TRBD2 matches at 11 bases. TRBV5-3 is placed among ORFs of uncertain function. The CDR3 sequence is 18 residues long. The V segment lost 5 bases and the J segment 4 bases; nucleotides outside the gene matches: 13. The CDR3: CARSTTSGGDEGTGELFF. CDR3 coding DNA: TGTGCCAGAAGTACCACTAGCGGGGGTGACGAGGGCACCGGGGAGCTGTTTTTT.

The CDR3 protein is CASSHPRSDTQYF. The CDR3 DNA reads TGCGCCAGCAGCCACCCGAGGTCAGATACGCAGTATTTT. This chain connects TRBV5-1 to TRBJ2-3; D gene unclear. CDR1 is SGHRS and CDR2 is YFSETQ in the germline V gene. Trimming took 4 bases from V and 4 from J, leaving 10 bases between them. This CDR3 comprises 13 residues.

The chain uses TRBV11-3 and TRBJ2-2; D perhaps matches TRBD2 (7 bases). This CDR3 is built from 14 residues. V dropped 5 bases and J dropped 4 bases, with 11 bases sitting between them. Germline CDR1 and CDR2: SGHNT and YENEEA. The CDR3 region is CASSPGGSTGELFF. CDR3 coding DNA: TGTGCCAGCAGCCCGGGGGGCAGCACCGGGGAGCTGTTTTTT.

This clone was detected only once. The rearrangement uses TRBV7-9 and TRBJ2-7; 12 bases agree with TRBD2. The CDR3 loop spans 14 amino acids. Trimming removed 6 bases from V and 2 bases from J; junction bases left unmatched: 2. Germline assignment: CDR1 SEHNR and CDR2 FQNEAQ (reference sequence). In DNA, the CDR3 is TGTGCCAGCAGGTCTAGCGGGGGGGCCTACGAGCAGTACTTC. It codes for CASRSSGGAYEQYF.

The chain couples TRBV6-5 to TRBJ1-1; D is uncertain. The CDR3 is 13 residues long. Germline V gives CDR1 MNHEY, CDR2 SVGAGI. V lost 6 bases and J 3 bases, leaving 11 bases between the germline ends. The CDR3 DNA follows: TGTGCCAGCAGCCTGACCCCGGACACTGAAGCTTTCTTT. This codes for CASSLTPDTEAFF.

The CDR3 DNA reads TGTGCCTGGAGTGTAAACTCTGGGAGCACAGATACGCAGTATTTT. Encoded protein: CAWSVNSGSTDTQYF. The rearrangement uses TRBV30 and TRBJ2-3, with D unresolved. Germline V lookup: CDR1 GTSNPN, CDR2 SVGIG (reference sequence). The CDR3 spans 15 residues. V lost 0 bases and J 0 bases, leaving 10 bases between the germline ends.

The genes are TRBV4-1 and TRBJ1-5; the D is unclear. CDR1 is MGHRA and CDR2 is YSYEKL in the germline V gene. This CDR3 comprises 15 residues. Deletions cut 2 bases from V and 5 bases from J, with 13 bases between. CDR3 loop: CASSQWSAFDQPQHF. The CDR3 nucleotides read TGCGCCAGCAGCCAATGGTCAGCCTTTGATCAGCCCCAGCATTTT.

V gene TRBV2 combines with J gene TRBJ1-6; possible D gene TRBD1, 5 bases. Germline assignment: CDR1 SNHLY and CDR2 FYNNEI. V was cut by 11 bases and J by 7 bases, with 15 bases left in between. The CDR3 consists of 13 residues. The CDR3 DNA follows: TGTGCCGCCAAGGGCGGGGGGAATTCACCCCTCCACTTT. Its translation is CAAKGGGNSPLHF.

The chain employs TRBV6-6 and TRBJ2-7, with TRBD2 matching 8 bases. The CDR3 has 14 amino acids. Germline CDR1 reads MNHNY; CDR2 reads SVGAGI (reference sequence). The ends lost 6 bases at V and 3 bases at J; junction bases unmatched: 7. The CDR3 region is CASSNLAGSYEQYF. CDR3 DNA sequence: TGTGCCAGCAGCAACCTAGCGGGTAGCTACGAGCAGTACTTC.

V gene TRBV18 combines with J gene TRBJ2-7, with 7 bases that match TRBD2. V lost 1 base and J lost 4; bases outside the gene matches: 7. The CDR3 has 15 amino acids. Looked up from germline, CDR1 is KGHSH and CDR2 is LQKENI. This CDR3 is CASSPLAGEYYEQYF. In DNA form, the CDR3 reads TGTGCCAGCTCACCACTGGCGGGGGAATATTACGAGCAGTACTTC.

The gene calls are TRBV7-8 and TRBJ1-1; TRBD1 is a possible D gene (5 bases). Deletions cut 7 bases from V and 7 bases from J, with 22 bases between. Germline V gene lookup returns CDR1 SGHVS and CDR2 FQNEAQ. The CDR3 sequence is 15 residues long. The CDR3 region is CASNRAGGAYGEAFF. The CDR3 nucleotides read TGTGCCAGCAACAGAGCCGGCGGGGCATACGGTGAAGCTTTCTTT.

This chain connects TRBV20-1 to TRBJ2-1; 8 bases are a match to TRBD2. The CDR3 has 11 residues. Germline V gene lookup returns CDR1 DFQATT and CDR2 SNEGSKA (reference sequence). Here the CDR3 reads CKGGGGNEQFF. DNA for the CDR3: TGCAAGGGGGGCGGGGGGAATGAGCAGTTCTTC.

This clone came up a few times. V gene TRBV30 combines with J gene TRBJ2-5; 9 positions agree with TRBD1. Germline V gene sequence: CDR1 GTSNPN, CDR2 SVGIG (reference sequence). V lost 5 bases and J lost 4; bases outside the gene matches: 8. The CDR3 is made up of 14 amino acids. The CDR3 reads CAWDRDRGGETQYF. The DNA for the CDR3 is TGTGCCTGGGACCGAGACAGGGGGGGAGAGACCCAGTACTTC.

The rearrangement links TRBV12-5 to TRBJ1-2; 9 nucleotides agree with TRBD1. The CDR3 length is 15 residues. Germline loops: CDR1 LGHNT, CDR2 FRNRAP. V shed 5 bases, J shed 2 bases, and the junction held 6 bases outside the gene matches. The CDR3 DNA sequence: TGTGCTAGTGGTAACGGACAGGGGATGAACTATGGCTACACCTTC. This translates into CASGNGQGMNYGYTF.

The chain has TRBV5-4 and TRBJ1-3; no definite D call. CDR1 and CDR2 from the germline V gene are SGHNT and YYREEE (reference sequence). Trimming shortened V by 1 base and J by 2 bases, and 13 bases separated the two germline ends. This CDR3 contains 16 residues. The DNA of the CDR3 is TGTGCCAGCAGCTTGATTCCCAGCGGGCCTGGAAACACCATATATTTT. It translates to CASSLIPSGPGNTIYF.

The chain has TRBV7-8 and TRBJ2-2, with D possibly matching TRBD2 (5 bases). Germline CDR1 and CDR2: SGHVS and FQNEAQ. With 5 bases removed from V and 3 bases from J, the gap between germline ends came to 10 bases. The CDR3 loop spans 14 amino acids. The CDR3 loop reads CASSRGSDTGELFF. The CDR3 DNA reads TGTGCCAGCAGCCGGGGTAGCGACACCGGGGAGCTGTTTTTT. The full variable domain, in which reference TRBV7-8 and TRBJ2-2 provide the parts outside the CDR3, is GAGVSQSPRYKVAKRGQDVALRCDPISGHVSLFWYQQALGQGPEFLTYFQNEAQLDKSGLPSDRFFAERPEGSVSTLKIQRTQQEDSAVYLCASSRGSDTGELFFGEGSRLTVL.

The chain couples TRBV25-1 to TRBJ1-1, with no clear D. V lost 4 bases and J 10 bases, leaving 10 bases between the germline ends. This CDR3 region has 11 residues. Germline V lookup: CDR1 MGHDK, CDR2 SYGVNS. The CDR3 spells CASSGGIGAFF. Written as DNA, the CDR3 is TGTGCCAGCAGTGGCGGGATCGGAGCTTTCTTT.

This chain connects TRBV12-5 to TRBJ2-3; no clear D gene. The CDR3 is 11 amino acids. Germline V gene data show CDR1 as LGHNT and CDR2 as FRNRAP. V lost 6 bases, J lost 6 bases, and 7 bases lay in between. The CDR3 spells CASGDFDTQYF. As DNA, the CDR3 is TGTGCTAGTGGGGATTTTGATACGCAGTATTTT.

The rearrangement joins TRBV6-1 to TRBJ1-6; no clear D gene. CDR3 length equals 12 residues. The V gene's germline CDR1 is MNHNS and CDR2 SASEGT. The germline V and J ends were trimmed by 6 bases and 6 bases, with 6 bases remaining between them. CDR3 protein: CASRHTNSPLHF. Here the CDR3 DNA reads TGTGCCAGCAGGCATACTAATTCACCCCTCCACTTT.

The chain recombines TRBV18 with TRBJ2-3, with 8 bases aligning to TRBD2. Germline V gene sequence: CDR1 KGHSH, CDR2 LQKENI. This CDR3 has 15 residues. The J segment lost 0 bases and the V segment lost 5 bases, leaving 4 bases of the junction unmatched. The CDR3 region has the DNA TGTGCCAGCTCAGGTAGCGGGGCTAGCACAGATACGCAGTATTTT. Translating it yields CASSGSGASTDTQYF.

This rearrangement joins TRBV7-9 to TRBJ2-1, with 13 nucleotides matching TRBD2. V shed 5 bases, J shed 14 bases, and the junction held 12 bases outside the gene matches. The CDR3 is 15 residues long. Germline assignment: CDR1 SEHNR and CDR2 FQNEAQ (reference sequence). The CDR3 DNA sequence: TGTGCCAGCAGCCTAACCGGGACTAGCGGGGCTAAGGAGTTCTTC. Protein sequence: CASSLTGTSGAKEFF.

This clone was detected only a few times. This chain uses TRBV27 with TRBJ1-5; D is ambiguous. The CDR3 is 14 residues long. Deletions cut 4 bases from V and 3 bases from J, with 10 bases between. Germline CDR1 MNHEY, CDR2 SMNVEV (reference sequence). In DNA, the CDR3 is TGTGCCAGCAGTTACAAGGATTCCAATCAGCCCCAGCATTTT. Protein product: CASSYKDSNQPQHF.